The clone carrying this TCR beta chain is labeled medium-sized. Its antigen is currently unknown. This may be a read error, as it is one base from a much larger clone. Amplification of TRBV12-4/TRBJ1-2 clonotypes used adaptor-ligated barcode primers. MiXCR was run by TCRdb on the multiplex PCR reads, yielding one entry per CDR3 protein. The sample lists 650 to 750 distinct CDR3 sequences, 25% to 30% seen once, with less than 20% in the top ten. Naive CD4+ T cells were purified with Tregs depleted by CD25. General study points: The TCR gene usage of tumor memory CD4+ T cells clustered together with blood and lymph node memory CD4+ cells and with lymph node naive CD4+ cells. Tumor Tregs overlapped most with tumor, then blood, naive CD4+ cells. Roughly an eighth of tumor Treg sequences matched naive CD4+ cells.

This CDR3 has 12 residues. The V gene lost 5 bases and the J gene lost 7 bases, with 11 bases spanning the gap. The sequenced sample consisted of tumor-infiltrating naive CD4+ T cells sorted from the breast tumor. This sample's subset: naive CD4+ T cells, CD4+CD45RA+CD25-. This clonotype was sampled from a female donor with breast cancer. This sequence joins TRBV12-3 or TRBV12-4 and TRBJ1-2; D gene uncertain. In nucleotides, the CDR3 is TGTGCCAGCAGTGCGGTGATCTGTGGCTACACCTTC. Translating gives CASSAVICGYTF.